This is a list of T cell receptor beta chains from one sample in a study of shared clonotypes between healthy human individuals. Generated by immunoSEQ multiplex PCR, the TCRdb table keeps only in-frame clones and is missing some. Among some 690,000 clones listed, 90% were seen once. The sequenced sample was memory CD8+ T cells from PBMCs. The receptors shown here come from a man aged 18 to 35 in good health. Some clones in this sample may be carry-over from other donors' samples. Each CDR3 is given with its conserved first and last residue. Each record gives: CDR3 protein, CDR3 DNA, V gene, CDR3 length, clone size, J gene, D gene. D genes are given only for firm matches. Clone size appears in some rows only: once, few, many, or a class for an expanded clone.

CDR3: CAISEFRGADEQYF; DNA: TGTGCCATCAGTGAGTTCAGGGGGGCAGATGAGCAGTACTTC; V: TRBV10-3; length: 14; size: .; J: TRBJ2-7; D: .
CDR3: CASSLENPGGYEQYF; DNA: TGTGCCAGCAGCCTTGAGAACCCAGGAGGCTACGAGCAGTACTTC; V: TRBV5-5; length: 15; size: .; J: TRBJ2-7; D: .
CDR3: CASSPRVGFGYEQYF; DNA: TGTGCCAGCAGCCCTCGGGTGGGTTTTGGGTACGAGCAGTACTTC; V: TRBV7-9; length: 15; size: .; J: TRBJ2-7; D: .
CDR3: CASSLVRVEGHEQFF; DNA: TGTGCCAGCAGCTTAGTCAGGGTGGAGGGTCATGAGCAGTTCTTC; V: TRBV7-8; length: 15; size: .; J: TRBJ2-1; D: .
CDR3: CSVAGTSGSSYEQYF; DNA: TGCAGCGTTGCGGGGACTAGCGGGAGCTCCTACGAGCAGTACTTC; V: TRBV29-1; length: 15; size: once; J: TRBJ2-7; D: TRBD2
CDR3: CASSQDRGPLSYEQYF; DNA: TGCGCCAGCAGCCAGGACAGGGGACCTCTCTCCTACGAGCAGTACTTC; V: TRBV5-1; length: 16; size: .; J: TRBJ2-7; D: TRBD1
CDR3: CASSDRQGSYGYTF; DNA: TGTGCCAGCAGTGACCGACAGGGGAGCTATGGCTACACCTTC; V: TRBV27; length: 14; size: once; J: TRBJ1-2; D: TRBD1
CDR3: CASSLWTESVNQPQHF; DNA: TGTGCCAGCAGTTTATGGACAGAGTCAGTTAATCAGCCCCAGCATTTT; V: TRBV28; length: 16; size: few; J: TRBJ1-5; D: .
CDR3: CASSWDRADEQYF; DNA: TGTGCCAGCAGCTGGGACAGGGCGGACGAGCAGTACTTC; V: TRBV5-6; length: 13; size: .; J: TRBJ2-7; D: TRBD1
CDR3: CASSEGVGQATYEQYF; DNA: TGTGCCAGCAGTGAAGGTGTGGGGCAGGCCACCTACGAGCAGTACTTC; V: TRBV6-1; length: 16; size: few; J: TRBJ2-7; D: .
CDR3: CAWDTGGTEAFF; DNA: TGTGCCTGGGATACAGGGGGCACTGAAGCTTTCTTT; V: TRBV30; length: 12; size: .; J: TRBJ1-1; D: TRBD1